This TCR beta chain was captured in a study of shared clonotypes between healthy human individuals. Study findings and constraints: A generally larger estimated richness was seen in naive subsets than in memory subsets.

A CD45RA+ naive subset and a CD45RA-negative memory subset were split from CD4+ cells. This clone was seen just once. Its antigen is as yet unknown. Sequenced by immunoSEQ multiplex PCR; TCRdb stores in-frame clones only, minus some. The table has over a million clones, roughly 96% seen once. Germline V gives CDR1 MDHEN, CDR2 SYDVKM. Trimming took 2 bases from V and 8 from J, leaving 17 bases between them. The CDR3 runs 15 residues. The sequence was collected from a man in his thirties or forties in good health. This chain joins TRBV28 and TRBJ2-3, with D possibly matching TRBD2 (6 bases). What was sequenced was naive CD4+ T cells sorted from blood. Subset in this sample: CD45RA+ positively selected. The CDR3: CASSLGGLREATQYF. Here the CDR3 DNA reads TGTGCCAGCAGTTTAGGGGGTCTCAGGGAGGCTACGCAGTATTTT.